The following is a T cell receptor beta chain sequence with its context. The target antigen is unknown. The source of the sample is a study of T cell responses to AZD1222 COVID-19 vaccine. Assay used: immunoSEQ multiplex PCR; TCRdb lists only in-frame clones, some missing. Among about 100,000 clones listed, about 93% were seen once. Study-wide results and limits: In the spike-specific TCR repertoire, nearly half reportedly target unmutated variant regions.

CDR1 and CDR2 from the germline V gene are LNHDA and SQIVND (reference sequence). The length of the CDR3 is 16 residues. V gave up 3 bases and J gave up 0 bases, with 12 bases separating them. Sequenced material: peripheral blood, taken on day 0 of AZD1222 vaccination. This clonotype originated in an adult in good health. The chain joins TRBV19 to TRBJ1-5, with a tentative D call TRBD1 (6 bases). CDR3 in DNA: TGTGCCAGTAGTATTCCCCAGGGGCCTAGCAATCAGCCCCAGCATTTT. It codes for CASSIPQGPSNQPQHF.